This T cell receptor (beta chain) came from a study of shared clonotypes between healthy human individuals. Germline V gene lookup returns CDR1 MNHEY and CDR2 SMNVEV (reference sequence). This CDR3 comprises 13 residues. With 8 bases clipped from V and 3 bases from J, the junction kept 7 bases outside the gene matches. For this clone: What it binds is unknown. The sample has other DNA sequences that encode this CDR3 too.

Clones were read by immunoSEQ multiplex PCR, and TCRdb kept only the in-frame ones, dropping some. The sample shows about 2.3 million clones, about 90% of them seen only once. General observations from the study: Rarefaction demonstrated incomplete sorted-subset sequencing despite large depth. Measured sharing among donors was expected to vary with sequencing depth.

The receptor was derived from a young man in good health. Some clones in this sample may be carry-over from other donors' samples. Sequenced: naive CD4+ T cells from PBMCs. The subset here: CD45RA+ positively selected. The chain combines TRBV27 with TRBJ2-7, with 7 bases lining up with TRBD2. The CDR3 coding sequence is TGTGCCAGCTCGGCTAGCGGCTTCTACGAGCAGTACTTC. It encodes CASSASGFYEQYF.